This T cell receptor (beta chain) was captured by sequencing in a study of CD8 T cells in Susac syndrome. RNA, at roughly 0.5 to 1 ug, was reverse transcribed with random hexamers. MiXCR, applied by TCRdb to the immunoSEQ multiplex PCR reads, yields one record per CDR3 protein. The sample lists around 170,000 distinct CDR3 sequences; about 95% were seen once. The sequence came from a human donor with multiple sclerosis. Specimen: CD8+ T cells from PBMCs.

CDR3 region: CASRATRRGDYGYTF. CDR3 nucleotides: TGTGCCAGCAGAGCCACCAGGAGGGGCGACTATGGCTACACCTTC. This rearrangement joins TRBV27 to TRBJ1-2; a possible D gene is TRBD1 (5 bases). Trimming cost V 6 bases and J 3 bases, with 17 bases left between them. CDR1 MNHEY and CDR2 SMNVEV come from the germline V gene (reference sequence). The CDR3 has 15 residues.